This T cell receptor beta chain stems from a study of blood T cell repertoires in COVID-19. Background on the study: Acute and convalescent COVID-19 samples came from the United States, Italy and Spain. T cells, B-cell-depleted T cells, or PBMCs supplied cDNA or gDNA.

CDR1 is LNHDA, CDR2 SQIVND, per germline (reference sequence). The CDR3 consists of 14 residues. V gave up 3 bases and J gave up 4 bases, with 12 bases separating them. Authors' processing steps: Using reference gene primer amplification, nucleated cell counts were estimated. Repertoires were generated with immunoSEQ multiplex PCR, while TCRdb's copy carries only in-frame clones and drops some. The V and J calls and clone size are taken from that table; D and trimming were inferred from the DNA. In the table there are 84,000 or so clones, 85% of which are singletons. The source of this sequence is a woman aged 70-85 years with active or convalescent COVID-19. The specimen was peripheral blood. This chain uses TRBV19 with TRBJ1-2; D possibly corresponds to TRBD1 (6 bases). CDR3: CASSILQGSYGYTF. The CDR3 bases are TGTGCCAGTAGTATTTTACAGGGCAGCTATGGCTACACCTTC.